This TCR beta chain is drawn from a study of T cell responses to AZD1222 COVID-19 vaccine (dated by TCRdb to the early 2020s). Describing the broader study: TCR sequencing covered over 230 trial participants: around 210 given two doses of AZD1222 and approximately 26 given two doses of MenACWY control vaccine. Trial participants were enrolled into age subgroups of 18-55, 56-69 and 70-plus years, which contained about 150, 28 and 57 TCR-sequenced participants, respectively. Results and caveats for the whole study, not just this receptor: Nearly half of unique spike-specific TCRs reportedly recognized epitopes outside regions mutated in the B.1.351 and B.1.1.7 variants. Participants were mostly white British and included more females than males, and it was suggested by the authors that clonal diversity may have been underestimated. No day 14 peak-response samples were available, so repertoires were characterized only after the peak T cell response. In the small 56-69-year group, the increase in depth fell short of significance, most likely because of low power. Conclusions about previously exposed vaccinees are limited, since just five to seven AZD1222 recipients were seropositive for SARS-CoV-2 at baseline. Spike-specific TCR breadth and depth rose significantly after two AZD1222 doses compared with day 0 and with MenACWY recipients. The whole spike protein was spanned by vaccine-associated CD4 TCRs, and dominant responses were seen in regions 160-218 and 743-854.

The CDR3 regions of human TCRbeta chains were subjected to immunosequencing. Concerning the study's data processing: TCRs in the repertoires were compared against a reference library of SARS-CoV-2-specific TCRs that had been generated with the MIRA antigen-specificity platform. Breadth meant the fraction of unique TCRs that were SARS-CoV-2-associated, whereas depth meant the fraction of total T cells that were SARS-CoV-2-associated. Using the MIRA data, each spike-specific TCR was mapped to the spike region that the TCR reacts to and placed in a CD4 or CD8 class. Log10-transformed breadth and depth values were compared by one-way ANOVA with Sidak's multiple comparisons tests. TCRdb retrieved this table from immuneACCESS and kept in-frame rearrangements only. Not all clones are present; in checked studies, unresolved V genes account for under half, and no reason is known for the remainder. The V and J calls and clone size are taken from that table; D and trimming were inferred from the DNA. The sample contains around 120,000 clones, roughly 89% of them found a single time. Around 10% of the sample rests with the top ten.

As for this clone: The antigen it binds to is not known. Qualities for individual bases were not recorded, and no much larger clone is one base off.

The time point label, as the study defines it: baseline before first vaccination. The sample's treatment or condition label, decoded: meningococcal conjugate vaccine given as trial control. The vaccinee samples were drawn from two UK trials, COV001 and COV002, one of which was a single-blind randomized controlled phase 2/3 trial testing AZD1222 (ChAdOx1 nCoV-19) in healthy adults. For TCRbeta chain sequencing, PBMC samples from trial participants were taken at day 0 and at day 28 after the second dose. At the junction V is shortened by 6 bases and J by 2 bases, with 13 bases in between. The CDR3 runs 14 amino acids, cysteine and phenylalanine included. The CDR3 DNA has 42 bases and is translated from base 1. The germline V gene encodes CDR1 MNHEY and CDR2 SVGAGI.

The chain uses TRBV6-5 and TRBJ2-5; the D segment could be TRBD1, given 6 matching bases. This clonotype was obtained from an adult in good health. The sample consisted of peripheral blood, taken on day 0 of MenACWY control vaccination. CDR3 protein: CASRKGTLQETQYF. The DNA sequence is TGTGCCAGCAGAAAGGGGACACTTCAAGAGACCCAGTACTTC.